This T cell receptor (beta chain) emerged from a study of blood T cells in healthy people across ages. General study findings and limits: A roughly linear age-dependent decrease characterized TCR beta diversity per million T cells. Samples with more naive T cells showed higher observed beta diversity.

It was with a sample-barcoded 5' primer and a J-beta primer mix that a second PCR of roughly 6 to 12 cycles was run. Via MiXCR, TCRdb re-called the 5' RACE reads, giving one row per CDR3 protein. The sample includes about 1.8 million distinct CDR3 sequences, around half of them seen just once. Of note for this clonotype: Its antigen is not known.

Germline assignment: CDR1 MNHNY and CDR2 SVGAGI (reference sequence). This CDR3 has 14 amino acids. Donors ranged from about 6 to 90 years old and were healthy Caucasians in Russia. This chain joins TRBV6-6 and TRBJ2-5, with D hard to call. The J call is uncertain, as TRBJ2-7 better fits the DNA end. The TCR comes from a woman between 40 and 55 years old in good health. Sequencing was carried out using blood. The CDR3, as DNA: TGTGCCAGCAGTTACTTGGGCAAGACCTACGAGCAGTACTTC. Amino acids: CASSYLGKTYEQYF.